The 10 T cell receptor beta chains reported below all come from one sample, sequenced in a study of shared clonotypes between healthy human individuals. Here immunoSEQ multiplex PCR was the method, and the copy in TCRdb shows in-frame clones only, minus some. Of roughly 2,500,000 clones detected, roughly 93% appear once; the ten largest clones hold approximately 0.35%. The material sequenced was naive CD4+ T cells from PBMCs. Subset described: CD45RA+ positively selected. The receptors shown here come from a man between 18 and 35 years old in good health. Some clones in this sample may be carry-over from other donors' samples.

The V call is TRBV29-1, the J call TRBJ2-7; 11 bases agree with TRBD2. V lost 6 bases to trimming and J lost 6 bases; unmatched junction nucleotides: 10. The CDR3 runs to 14 residues. CDR1 is SQVTM and CDR2 is ANQGSEA in the germline V gene. CDR3 amino acids: CSVPTSGSWGEQYF. The CDR3 bases are TGCAGCGTACCAACTAGCGGGAGTTGGGGCGAGCAGTACTTC.

V is TRBV5-1 and J is TRBJ2-1; TRBD2 agrees at 13 bases. This CDR3 comprises 17 residues. Germline CDR1 reads SGHRS; CDR2 reads YFSETQ. Trimming took 7 bases from V and 9 from J; bases not matched to a gene: 16. The CDR3 loop reads CASLRVGTSGIASEQFF. The CDR3 region has the DNA TGCGCCAGCCTGCGGGTCGGGACTAGCGGGATCGCAAGTGAGCAGTTCTTC.

The chain has TRBV18 and TRBJ1-1; possible D gene TRBD1, 5 bases. V was cut by 3 bases and J by 2 bases, with 13 bases left in between. Germline V CDR1 and CDR2: KGHSH, LQKENI. The CDR3 has 15 amino acids. The CDR3 bases are TGTGCCAGCTCACCCCGCGGGGCCCCCAACACTGAAGCTTTCTTT. Protein product: CASSPRGAPNTEAFF.

V and J are TRBV18 and TRBJ2-5; no clear D gene. Trimming removed 2 bases from V and 5 bases from J, with 9 bases in between. Germline lookup yields CDR1 KGHSH and CDR2 LQKENI. This CDR3 is 13 amino acids long. The chain's CDR3 is CASSPGFRETQYF. The CDR3 nucleotides read TGTGCCAGCTCACCAGGGTTTAGGGAGACCCAGTACTTC.

The chain carries TRBV29-1 and TRBJ1-5; the D gene is possibly TRBD1 (5 bases). Germline CDR1 is SQVTM and CDR2 is ANQGSEA. Trimming removed 4 bases at V and 0 bases at J, with 31 bases between. The CDR3 has 21 amino acids. The CDR3 loop is CSVVKKDLRAGLTISNQPQHF. In DNA, the CDR3 is TGCAGCGTTGTAAAAAAGGACCTCCGAGCGGGACTGACAATTAGCAATCAGCCCCAGCATTTT.

V is TRBV14 and J is TRBJ1-2; 8 positions match TRBD1. V gave up 4 bases and J gave up 4 bases; unmatched junction bases: 2. Germline assignment: CDR1 SGHDN and CDR2 FVKESK. This CDR3 is built from 13 residues. CDR3 sequence reads: CASSPGGTYGYTF. Here the CDR3 DNA reads TGTGCCAGCAGCCCAGGGGGCACCTATGGCTACACCTTC.

Here the CDR3 reads CASSELGVQVGEQFF. CDR3 nucleotide sequence: TGTGCCAGCAGTGAACTGGGCGTCCAGGTTGGAGAGCAGTTCTTC. The gene calls are TRBV2 and TRBJ2-1; D gene unclear. Trimming cost V 2 bases and J 10 bases, with 18 bases left between them. CDR1 is SNHLY, CDR2 FYNNEI, per germline. The CDR3 totals 15 residues.

The rearrangement joins TRBV10-1 to TRBJ2-1, with D unclear. CDR1 is WNHNN and CDR2 is SYGVQD in the germline V gene (reference sequence). CDR3 length: 13 residues. Deletions cut 1 base from V and 4 bases from J, with 5 bases between. CDR3 loop: CASSEYRYNEQFF. The CDR3, as DNA: TGCGCCAGCAGTGAGTATAGATACAATGAGCAGTTCTTC.

The chain recombines TRBV27 with TRBJ1-5; a weak D match, TRBD1 (5 bases). CDR1 MNHEY and CDR2 SMNVEV come from the germline V gene (reference sequence). V gave up 6 bases and J gave up 11 bases, with 14 bases separating them. This CDR3 contains 12 residues. The CDR3 nucleotides are TGTGCCAGCAGGGGGAATTGGGGGTCCCAGCATTTT. This gives the protein CASRGNWGSQHF.

The rearrangement uses TRBV28 and TRBJ1-1; D may be TRBD1 (5 bases). Trimming pared 3 bases from V and 3 bases from J, leaving 14 bases between. Germline CDR1 reads MDHEN; CDR2 reads SYDVKM. CDR3 length: 15 amino acids. The CDR3 region is CASSFWERGYTEAFF. For the CDR3, the DNA is TGTGCCAGCAGTTTTTGGGAGCGGGGGTACACTGAAGCTTTCTTT.